This T cell receptor (beta chain) appears in the sequencing data of a study of blood T cell repertoires in COVID-19. CDR1 and CDR2 from the germline V gene are LNHDA and SQIVND (reference sequence). The length of the CDR3 is 12 residues. Trimming shortened V by 10 bases and J by 7 bases, and 13 bases separated the two germline ends. Sequencing used immunoSEQ multiplex PCR; TCRdb keeps in-frame clones, though not all of them. The table records about 390,000 clones, approximately 87% of them present only once. The sequence was collected from a woman in her forties or fifties who had recovered from COVID-19. The chain couples TRBV19 to TRBJ2-2; D is unresolved. Sequences were obtained from PBMCs or T cells enriched from blood (not recorded which). The CDR3 sequence: CATHPSIGELFF. CDR3 bases: TGTGCCACGCACCCGAGTATCGGGGAGCTGTTTTTT.